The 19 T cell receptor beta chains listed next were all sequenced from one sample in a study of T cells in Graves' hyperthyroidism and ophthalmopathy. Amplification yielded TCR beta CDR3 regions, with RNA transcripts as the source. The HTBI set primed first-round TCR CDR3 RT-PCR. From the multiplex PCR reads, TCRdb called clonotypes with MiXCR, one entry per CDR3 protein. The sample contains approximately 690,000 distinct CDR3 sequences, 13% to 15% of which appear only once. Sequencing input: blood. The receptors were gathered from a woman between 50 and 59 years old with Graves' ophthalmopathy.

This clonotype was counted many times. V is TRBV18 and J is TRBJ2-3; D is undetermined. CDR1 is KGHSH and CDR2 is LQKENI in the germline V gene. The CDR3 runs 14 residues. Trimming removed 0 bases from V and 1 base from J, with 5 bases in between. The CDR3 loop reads CASSPPVRTDTQYF. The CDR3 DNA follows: TGTGCCAGCTCACCACCGGTCCGCACAGATACGCAGTATTTT. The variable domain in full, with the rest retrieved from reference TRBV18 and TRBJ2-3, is NAGVMQNPRHLVRRRGQEARLRCSPMKGHSHVYWYRQLPEEGLKFMVYLQKENIIDESGMPKERFSAEFPKEGPSILRIQQVVRGDSAAYFCASSPPVRTDTQYFGPGTRLTVL.

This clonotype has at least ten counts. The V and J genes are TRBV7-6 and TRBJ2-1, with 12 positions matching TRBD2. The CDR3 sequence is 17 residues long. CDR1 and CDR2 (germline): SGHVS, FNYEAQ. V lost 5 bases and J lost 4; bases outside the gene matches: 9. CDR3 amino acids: CASSPFTSGGTYNEQFF. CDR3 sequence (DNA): TGTGCCAGCAGCCCCTTTACTAGCGGGGGGACATACAATGAGCAGTTCTTC.

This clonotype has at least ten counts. The CDR3 DNA follows: TGTGCTAGTGGTTTGGGAACCTCTTGGGATTTCCCCTACAATGAGCAGTTCTTC. Translating gives CASGLGTSWDFPYNEQFF. The V gene is TRBV12-5, the J gene TRBJ2-1; D is ambiguous. The CDR3 loop spans 18 amino acids. Germline V gives CDR1 LGHNT, CDR2 FRNRAP. The germline V and J ends were trimmed by 1 base and 2 bases, with 18 bases remaining between them.

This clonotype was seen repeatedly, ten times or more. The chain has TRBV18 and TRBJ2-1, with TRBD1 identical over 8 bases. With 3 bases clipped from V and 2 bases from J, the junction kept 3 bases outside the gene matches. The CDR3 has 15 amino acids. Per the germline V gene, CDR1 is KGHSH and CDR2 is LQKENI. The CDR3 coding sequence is TGTGCCAGCTCACCGGGGACAGGTGCCTACAATGAGCAGTTCTTC. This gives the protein CASSPGTGAYNEQFF.

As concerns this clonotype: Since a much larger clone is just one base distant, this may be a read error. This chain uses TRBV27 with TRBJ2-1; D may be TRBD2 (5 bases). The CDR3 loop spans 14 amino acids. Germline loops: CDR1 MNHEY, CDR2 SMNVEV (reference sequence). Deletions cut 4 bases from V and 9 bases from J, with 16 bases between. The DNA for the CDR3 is TGTGCCAGCAGTTCATTTGGACGGGATCCTGAGCAGTTCTTC. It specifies CASSSFGRDPEQFF.

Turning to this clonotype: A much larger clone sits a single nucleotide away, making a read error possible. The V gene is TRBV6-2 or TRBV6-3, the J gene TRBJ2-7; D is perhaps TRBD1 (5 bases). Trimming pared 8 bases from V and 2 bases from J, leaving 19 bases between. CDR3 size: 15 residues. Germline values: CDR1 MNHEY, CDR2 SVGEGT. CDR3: CASASFSDTTYEQYF. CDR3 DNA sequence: TGTGCCAGCGCCAGCTTTTCGGACACTACCTACGAGCAGTACTTC.

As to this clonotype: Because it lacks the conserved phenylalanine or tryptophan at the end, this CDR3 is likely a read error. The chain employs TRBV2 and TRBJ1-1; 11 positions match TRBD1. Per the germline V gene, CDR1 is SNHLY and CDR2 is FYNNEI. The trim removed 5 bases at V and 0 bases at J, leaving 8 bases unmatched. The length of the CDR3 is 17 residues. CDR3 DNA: TGTGCCAGCAGTAGAGGTGGGACAGGGGGATTGAACACTGAAGCTTTCTCT. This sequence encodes CASSRGGTGGLNTEAFS.

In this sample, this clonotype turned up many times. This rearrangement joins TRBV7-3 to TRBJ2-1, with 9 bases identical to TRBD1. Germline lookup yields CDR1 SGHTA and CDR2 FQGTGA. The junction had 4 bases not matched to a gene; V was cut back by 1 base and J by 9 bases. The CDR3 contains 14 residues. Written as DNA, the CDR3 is TGTGCCAGCAGCTTAAACAGGGGGCACGGTGAGCAGTTCTTC. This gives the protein CASSLNRGHGEQFF.

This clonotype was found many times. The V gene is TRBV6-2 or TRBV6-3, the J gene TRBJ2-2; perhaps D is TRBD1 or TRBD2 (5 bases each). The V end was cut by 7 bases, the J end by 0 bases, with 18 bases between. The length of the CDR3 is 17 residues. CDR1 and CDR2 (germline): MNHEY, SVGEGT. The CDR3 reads CASTIPRGPPNTGELFF. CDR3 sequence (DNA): TGTGCCAGCACCATCCCTAGGGGACCACCGAACACCGGGGAGCTGTTTTTT.

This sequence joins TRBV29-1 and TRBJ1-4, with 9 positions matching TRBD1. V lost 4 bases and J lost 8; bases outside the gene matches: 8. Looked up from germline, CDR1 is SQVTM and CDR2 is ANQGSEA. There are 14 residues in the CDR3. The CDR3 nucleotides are TGCAGCGTTGTGGAGACAGGGGGTCGCGAAAAACTGTTTTTT. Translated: CSVVETGGREKLFF. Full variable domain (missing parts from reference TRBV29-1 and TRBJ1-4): SAVISQKPSRDICQRGTSLTIQCQVDSQVTMMFWYRQQPGQSLTLIATANQGSEATYESGFVIDKFPISRPNLTFSTLTVSNMSPEDSSIYLCSVVETGGREKLFFGSGTQLSVL.

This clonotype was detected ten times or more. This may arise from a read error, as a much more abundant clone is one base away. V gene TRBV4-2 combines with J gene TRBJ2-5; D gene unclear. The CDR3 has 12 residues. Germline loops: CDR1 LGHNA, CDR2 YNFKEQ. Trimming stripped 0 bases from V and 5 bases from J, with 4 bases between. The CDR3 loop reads CASSQDLETQYF. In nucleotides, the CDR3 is TGTGCCAGCAGCCAAGATTTGGAGACCCAGTACTTC.

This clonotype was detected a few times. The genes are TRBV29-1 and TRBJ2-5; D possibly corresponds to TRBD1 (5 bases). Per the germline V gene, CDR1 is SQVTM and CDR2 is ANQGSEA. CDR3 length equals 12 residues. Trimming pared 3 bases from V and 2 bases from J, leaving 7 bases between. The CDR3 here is CSVDYRQETQYF. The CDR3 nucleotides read TGCAGCGTTGACTACAGGCAAGAGACCCAGTACTTC.

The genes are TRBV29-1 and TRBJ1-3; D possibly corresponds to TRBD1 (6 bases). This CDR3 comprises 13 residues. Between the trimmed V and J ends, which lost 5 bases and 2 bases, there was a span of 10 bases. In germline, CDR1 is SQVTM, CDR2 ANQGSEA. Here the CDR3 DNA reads TGCAGCGTTTCCAGGGGAACTGGAAACACCATATATTTT. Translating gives CSVSRGTGNTIYF.

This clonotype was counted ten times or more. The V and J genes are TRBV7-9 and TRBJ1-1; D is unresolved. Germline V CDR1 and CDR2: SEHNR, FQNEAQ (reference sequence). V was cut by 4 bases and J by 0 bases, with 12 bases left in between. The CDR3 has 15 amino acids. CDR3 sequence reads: CASSYFEGVNTEAFF. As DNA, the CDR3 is TGTGCCAGCAGCTATTTTGAGGGCGTGAACACTGAAGCTTTCTTT.

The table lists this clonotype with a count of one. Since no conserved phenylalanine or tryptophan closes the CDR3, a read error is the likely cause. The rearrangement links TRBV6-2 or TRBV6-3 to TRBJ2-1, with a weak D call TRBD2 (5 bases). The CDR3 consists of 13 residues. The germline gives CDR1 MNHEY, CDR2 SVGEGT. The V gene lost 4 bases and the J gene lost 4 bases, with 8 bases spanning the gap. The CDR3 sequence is CASSFGGYNEQFL. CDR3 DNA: TGTGCCAGCAGTTTTGGCGGGTACAATGAGCAGTTCCTC.

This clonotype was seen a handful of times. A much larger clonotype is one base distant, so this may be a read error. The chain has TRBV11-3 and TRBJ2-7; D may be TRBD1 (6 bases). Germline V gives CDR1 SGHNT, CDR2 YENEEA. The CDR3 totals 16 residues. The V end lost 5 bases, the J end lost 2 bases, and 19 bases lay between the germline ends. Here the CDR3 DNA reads TGTGCCAGCAGCCATGGTAGAGGGGCAGGGGCCTACGAGCAGTACTTC. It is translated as CASSHGRGAGAYEQYF.

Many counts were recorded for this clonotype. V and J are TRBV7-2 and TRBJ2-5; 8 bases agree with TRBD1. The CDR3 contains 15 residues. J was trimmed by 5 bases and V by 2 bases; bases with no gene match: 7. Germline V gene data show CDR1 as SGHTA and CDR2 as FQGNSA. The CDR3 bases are TGTGCCAGCAGCTTAATGACAGGGGCGGCGGAGACCCAGTACTTC. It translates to CASSLMTGAAETQYF.

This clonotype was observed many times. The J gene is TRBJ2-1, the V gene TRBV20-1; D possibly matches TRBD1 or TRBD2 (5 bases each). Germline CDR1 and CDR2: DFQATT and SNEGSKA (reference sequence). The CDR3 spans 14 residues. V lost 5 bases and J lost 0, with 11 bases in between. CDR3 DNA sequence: TGCAGTGCTCATACCGGGACCTCCTACAATGAGCAGTTCTTC. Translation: CSAHTGTSYNEQFF.

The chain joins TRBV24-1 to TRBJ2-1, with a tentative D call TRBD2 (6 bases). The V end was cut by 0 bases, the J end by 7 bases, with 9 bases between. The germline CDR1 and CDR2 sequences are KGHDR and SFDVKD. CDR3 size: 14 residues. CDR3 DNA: TGTGCCACCAGTGATTTGACTAGCAATAATGAGCAGTTCTTC. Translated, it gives CATSDLTSNNEQFF.